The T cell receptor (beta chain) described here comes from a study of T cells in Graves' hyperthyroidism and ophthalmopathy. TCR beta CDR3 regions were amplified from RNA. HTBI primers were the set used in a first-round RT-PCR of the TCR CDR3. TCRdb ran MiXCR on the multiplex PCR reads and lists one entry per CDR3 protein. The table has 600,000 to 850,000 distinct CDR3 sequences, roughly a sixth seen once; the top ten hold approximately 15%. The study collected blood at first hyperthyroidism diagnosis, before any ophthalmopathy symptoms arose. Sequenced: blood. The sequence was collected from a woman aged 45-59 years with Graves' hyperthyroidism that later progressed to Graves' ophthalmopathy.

CDR3 protein: CSARDLDYGYTF. In nucleotides, the CDR3 is TGCAGTGCTAGAGATCTTGATTATGGCTACACCTTC. The chain combines TRBV20-1 with TRBJ1-2; D ambiguous. CDR3 length: 12 amino acids. The V and J ends lost 0 bases and 5 bases respectively, with 7 bases between them. Germline V CDR1 and CDR2: DFQATT, SNEGSKA (reference sequence).